This T cell receptor beta chain emerged from a study of OX40 agonist ivuxolimab in advanced cancers. Study context: Patients assigned to dose escalation were diagnosed with hepatocellular carcinoma, melanoma, renal cell or head and neck cancer.

Some clones are missing from TCRdb's copy, which holds only in-frame ones; the method was immunoSEQ multiplex PCR. The profile shows some 77,000 clones, about 83% of them singletons. Study-wide results and caveats: Some patients without response likewise showed low normalized clonal expansion.

As to this clone: Its target is unknown.

CDR1 and CDR2 (germline): GTSNPN, SVGIG (reference sequence). The CDR3 spans 13 residues. V lost 5 bases to trimming and J lost 4 bases; unmatched junction nucleotides: 2. If patients had autoimmune disease history or systemic immunosuppression, they were excluded. Baseline was the first blood sampling point, followed by cycle 4 day 1 and cycle 7 day 1. This clonotype was sampled from an adult with an advanced solid tumor such as melanoma, head and neck, liver or kidney cancer. This chain joins TRBV30 and TRBJ2-3; TRBD2 aligns across 11 bases. The material sequenced was CD4+ or CD8+ T cells sorted from blood, taken in a trial of the OX40 agonist ivuxolimab. The CDR3 region has the DNA TGTGCCTGGGGACTAGCGGGCTCAGATACGCAGTATTTT. This sequence encodes CAWGLAGSDTQYF. Variable domain in full (rest from reference TRBV30 and TRBJ2-3): SQTIHQWPATLVQPVGSPLSLECTVEGTSNPNLYWYRQAAGRGLQLLFYSVGIGQISSEVPQNLSASRPQDRQFILSSKKLLLSDSGFYLCAWGLAGSDTQYFGPGTRLTVL.